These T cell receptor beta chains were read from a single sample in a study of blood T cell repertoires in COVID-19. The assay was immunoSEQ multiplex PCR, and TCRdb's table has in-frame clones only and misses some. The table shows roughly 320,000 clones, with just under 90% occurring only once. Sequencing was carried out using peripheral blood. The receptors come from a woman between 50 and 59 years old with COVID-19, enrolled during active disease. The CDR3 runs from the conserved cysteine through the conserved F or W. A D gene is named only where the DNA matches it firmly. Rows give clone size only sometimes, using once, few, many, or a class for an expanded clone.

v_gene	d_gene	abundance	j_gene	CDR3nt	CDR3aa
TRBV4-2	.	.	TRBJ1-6	TGTGCCAGCACCCAAGGGGGGGATGTGTCACCCCTCCACTTT	CASTQGGDVSPLHF
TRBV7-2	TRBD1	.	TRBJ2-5	TGTGCCAGCAGCCCCCAGGGGGCTAAAGAGACCCAGTACTTC	CASSPQGAKETQYF
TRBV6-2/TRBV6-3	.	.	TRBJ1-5	TGTGCCAGCAGTTACAACCAGGGATCGCATCAGCCCCAGCATTTT	CASSYNQGSHQPQHF
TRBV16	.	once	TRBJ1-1	TGTGCCAGCAGATATAGATTGAACACTGAAGCTTTCTTT	CASRYRLNTEAFF
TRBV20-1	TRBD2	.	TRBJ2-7	TGCAGTGCGACGGGAGGCTACGAGCAGTACTTC	CSATGGYEQYF
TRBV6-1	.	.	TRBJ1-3	TGTGCCAGCAGTGAATCCTATGCGGGATTCTTCGGAAACACCATATATTTT	CASSESYAGFFGNTIYF
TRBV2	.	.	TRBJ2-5	TGTGCCAGCACCGGGACACAGCAGACAGAGACCCAGTACTTC	CASTGTQQTETQYF
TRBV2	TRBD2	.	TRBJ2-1	TGTGCCAGCAGTGCCGGGGGACTAGCGGGAGCCGAGCAGTTCTTC	CASSAGGLAGAEQFF
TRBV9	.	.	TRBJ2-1	TGTGCCAGCAGCGACAGCTCAAGTTTTACCTACAATGAGCAGTTCTTC	CASSDSSSFTYNEQFF
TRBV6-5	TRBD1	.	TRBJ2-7	TGTGCCAGCAGTTACGGAAGACAGGGGTCGGGCGAGCAGTACTTC	CASSYGRQGSGEQYF
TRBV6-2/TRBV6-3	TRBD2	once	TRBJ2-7	TGTGCCAGCAGTTATTCCGGGACTAGCGGGATCGAGCAGTACTTC	CASSYSGTSGIEQYF
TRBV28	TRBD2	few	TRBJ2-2	TGTGCCAGCAGTCCCCCCGGAGCGGGAGGGCTAATCGGGGAGCTGTTTTTT	CASSPPGAGGLIGELFF
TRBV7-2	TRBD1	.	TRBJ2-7	TGTGCCAGCAGCCTAGGAGGGGGACAGGGTAACCACGAGCAGTACTTC	CASSLGGGQGNHEQYF
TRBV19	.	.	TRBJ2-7	TGTGCCAGTAGGGGCGGGACCTACGAGCAGTACTTC	CASRGGTYEQYF
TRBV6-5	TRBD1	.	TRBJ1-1	TGTGCCAGCAGTCAGGGGACAGGCCGAGCTTTCTTT	CASSQGTGRAFF
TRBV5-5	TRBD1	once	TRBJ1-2	TGTGCCAGCAAAACCCTGGCCGGGACAGGGGGCGGCTATGGCTACACCTTC	CASKTLAGTGGGYGYTF
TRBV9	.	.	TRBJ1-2	TGTGCCAGCAGCGTAAGCGTTTATGGCTACACCTTC	CASSVSVYGYTF
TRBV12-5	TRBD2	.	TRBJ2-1	TGTGCTAGTGGTTTAGCGGGAGTAAATGAGCAGTTCTTC	CASGLAGVNEQFF
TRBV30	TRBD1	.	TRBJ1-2	TGTGCCTGGAGCGGACAGGGGAGCTACACCTTC	CAWSGQGSYTF
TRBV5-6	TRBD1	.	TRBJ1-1	TGTGCCAGCAGAGGGACAGGGTACACTGAAGCTTTCTTT	CASRGTGYTEAFF
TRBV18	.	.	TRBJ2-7	TGTGCCAGCTCAGTATCGCTAGCCGACGAGCAGTACTTC	CASSVSLADEQYF
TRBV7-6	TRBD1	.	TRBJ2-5	TGTGCCAGCAGCATCCGGACAGGGGACCAAGAGACCCAGTACTTC	CASSIRTGDQETQYF
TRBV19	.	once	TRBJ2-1	TGTGCCAGTGGATACCAGGGAGGTCGGGATGAGCAGTTCTTC	CASGYQGGRDEQFF
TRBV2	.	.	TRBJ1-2	TGTGCCAGCAGTACTACAGGGTACGGCTACACCTTC	CASSTTGYGYTF
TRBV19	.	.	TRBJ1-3	TGTGCCAGTAGTATAGTCGGGGGCTCTGGAAACACCATATATTTT	CASSIVGGSGNTIYF
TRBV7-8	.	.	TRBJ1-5	TGTGCCAGCACCCTAGAGGAGGTAGGCGGTCAGCCCCAGCATTTT	CASTLEEVGGQPQHF
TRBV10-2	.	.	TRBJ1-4	TGCGCCAGCAGTGAGAGGGGAGGTAATGAAAAACTGTTTTTT	CASSERGGNEKLFF
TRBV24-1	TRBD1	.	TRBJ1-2	TGTGCCACCAGTGATCCCGGGACAGGGAAGGACTATGGCTACACCTTC	CATSDPGTGKDYGYTF
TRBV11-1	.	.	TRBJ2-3	TGTGCCAGCAGCGACCAGGGAAGAGTCGCAGATACGCAGTATTTT	CASSDQGRVADTQYF